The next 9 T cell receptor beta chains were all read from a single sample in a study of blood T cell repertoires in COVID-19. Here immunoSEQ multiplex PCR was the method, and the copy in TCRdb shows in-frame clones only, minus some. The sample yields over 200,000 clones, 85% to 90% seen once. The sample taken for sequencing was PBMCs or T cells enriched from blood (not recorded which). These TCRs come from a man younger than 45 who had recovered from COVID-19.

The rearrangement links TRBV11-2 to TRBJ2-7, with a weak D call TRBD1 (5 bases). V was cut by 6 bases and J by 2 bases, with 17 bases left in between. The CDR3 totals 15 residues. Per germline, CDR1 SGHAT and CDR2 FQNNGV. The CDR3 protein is CASSYQVAGPYEQYF. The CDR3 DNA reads TGTGCCAGCAGTTACCAGGTGGCAGGGCCCTACGAGCAGTACTTC.

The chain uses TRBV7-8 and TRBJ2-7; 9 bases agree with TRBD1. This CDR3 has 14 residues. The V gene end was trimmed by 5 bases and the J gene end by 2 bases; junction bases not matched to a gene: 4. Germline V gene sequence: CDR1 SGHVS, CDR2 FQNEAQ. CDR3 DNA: TGTGCCAGCAGCGCCCGGACAGGGGCCTACGAGCAGTACTTC. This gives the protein CASSARTGAYEQYF.

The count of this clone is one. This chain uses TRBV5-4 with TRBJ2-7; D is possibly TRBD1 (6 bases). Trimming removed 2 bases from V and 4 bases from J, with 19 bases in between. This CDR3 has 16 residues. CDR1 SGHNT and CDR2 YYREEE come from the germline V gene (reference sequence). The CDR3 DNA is TGTGCCAGCAGCTTAGAGCTAGCAGGGGAGCCATACGAGCAGTACTTC. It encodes CASSLELAGEPYEQYF.

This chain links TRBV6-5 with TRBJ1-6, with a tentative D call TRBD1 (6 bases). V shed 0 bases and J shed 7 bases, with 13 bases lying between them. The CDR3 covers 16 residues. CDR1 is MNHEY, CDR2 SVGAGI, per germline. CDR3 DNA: TGTGCCAGCAGTTACTCTTGGGCAGGGGACAATTCACCCCTCCACTTT. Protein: CASSYSWAGDNSPLHF.

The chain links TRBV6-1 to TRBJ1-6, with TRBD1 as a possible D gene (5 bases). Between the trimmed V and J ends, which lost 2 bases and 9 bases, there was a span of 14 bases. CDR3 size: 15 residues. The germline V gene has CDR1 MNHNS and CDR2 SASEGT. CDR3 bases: TGTGCCAGCAGTGAACTCCCAGGGTCAGGTTCACCCCTCCACTTT. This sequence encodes CASSELPGSGSPLHF.

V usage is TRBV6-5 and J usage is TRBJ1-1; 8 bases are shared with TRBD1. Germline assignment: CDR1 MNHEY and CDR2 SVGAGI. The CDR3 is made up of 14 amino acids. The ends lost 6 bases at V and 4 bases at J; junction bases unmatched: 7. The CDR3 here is CASRDREGSTEAFF. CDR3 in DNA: TGTGCCAGCAGGGACAGGGAGGGTAGCACTGAAGCTTTCTTT.

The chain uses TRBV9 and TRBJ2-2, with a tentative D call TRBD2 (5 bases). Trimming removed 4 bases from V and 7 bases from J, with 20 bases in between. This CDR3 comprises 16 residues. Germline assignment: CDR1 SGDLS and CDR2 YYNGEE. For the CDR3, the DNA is TGTGCCAGCAGCCCCACACGGGGTGGTTTCGGCGGGGAGCTGTTTTTT. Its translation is CASSPTRGGFGGELFF.

In DNA form, the CDR3 reads TGTGCCAGCAGTGAACCCGCAGGGGCGTACGAGCAGTACTTC. This gives the protein CASSEPAGAYEQYF. The genes are TRBV2 and TRBJ2-7, with a weak D call TRBD1 (6 bases). Trimming removed 2 bases from V and 4 bases from J, with 12 bases in between. The germline V gene has CDR1 SNHLY and CDR2 FYNNEI. The length of the CDR3 is 14 residues.

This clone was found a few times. CDR3 bases: TGTGCCAGCAGTTACTCCACCTACAATGAGCAGTTCTTC. Its translation: CASSYSTYNEQFF. V gene TRBV6-2 or TRBV6-3 combines with J gene TRBJ2-1; no reliable D call. CDR1 and CDR2 from the germline V gene are MNHEY and SVGEGT. The CDR3 spans 13 residues. Trimming stripped 0 bases from V and 2 bases from J, with 2 bases between.